This TCR beta chain is from a study of tissue T cells after allogeneic stem cell transplantation. Sample time point: mouse harvest day 7 after allogeneic transplant. Mouse grafts combined 10^7 T-cell-depleted bone marrow cells with 10^6 splenic CD5+ T cells. Tissues came from B6→BALB/c major-mismatch GVHD mice at day 7 or 14. The CDR3 extends over 13 amino acids. Looked up from germline, CDR1 is FNHDT and CDR2 is SITEND (reference sequence). The V segment lost 5 bases and the J segment 1 base; nucleotides outside the gene matches: 0. The repertoire was sequenced with immunoSEQ multiplex PCR; TCRdb's copy has only in-frame clones and lacks some. The data hold approximately 8,500 clones, with 35% to 55% observed a single time. Findings and caveats of the study: Across patients, clones rarely overlapped, yet motif clusters were shared tissue-specifically. Anatomically similar tissues had similar TCR repertoires within each patient.

Details on this clone: Its antigen is as yet unknown. The listed genes are named as in mouse. The read falls 1 residue short of the CDR3 end, and the missing part is taken from the germline J gene.

The V and J genes are TRBV19 and TRBJ2-1; 7 bases match TRBD2. The material sequenced was skin. The sequence was obtained from a female BALB/c mouse given C57BL/6 T cells with graft-versus-host disease after an allogeneic hematopoietic cell transplant. The covered CDR3 bases are TGTGCCAGCAGCTGGGGGAACTATGCTGAGCAGTTC. This codes for CASSWGNYAEQF. The full CDR3 is CASSWGNYAEQFF.